The next 26 T cell receptor beta chains were all read from a single sample in a study of OX40 agonist ivuxolimab in advanced cancers. Sequencing used immunoSEQ multiplex PCR; TCRdb keeps in-frame clones, though not all of them. The sample records roughly 40,000 clones, more than 80% being singletons. The sample in question was CD4+ or CD8+ T cells sorted from blood, obtained in a trial of the OX40 agonist ivuxolimab. The source of these receptors is an adult with an advanced solid tumor such as melanoma, head and neck, liver or kidney cancer.

The chain recombines TRBV6-1 with TRBJ2-3, with D possibly TRBD1 on 6 matching bases. The CDR3 totals 15 residues. Trimming stripped 6 bases from V and 0 bases from J, with 13 bases between. The germline CDR1 and CDR2 sequences are MNHNS and SASEGT. The DNA for the CDR3 is TGTGCCAGCAGCGTTGGACAGCTAAGCACAGATACGCAGTATTTT. Its protein is CASSVGQLSTDTQYF.

V gene TRBV2 combines with J gene TRBJ1-2; TRBD1 matches at 9 bases. Trimming took 6 bases from V and 4 from J; bases not matched to a gene: 6. The CDR3 covers 14 residues. The germline V gene has CDR1 SNHLY and CDR2 FYNNEI. The CDR3 DNA sequence: TGTGCCAGCAGCTGGGACAGGGAGGCCTATGGCTACACCTTC. Its translation is CASSWDREAYGYTF.

The gene calls are TRBV5-4 and TRBJ2-7; 8 bases agree with TRBD2. Germline trimming cut 4 bases from V and 1 base from J; bases unmatched to any gene: 7. The CDR3 loop spans 15 amino acids. Germline CDR1 SGHNT, CDR2 YYREEE (reference sequence). The CDR3 is CASSRQTSGSYEQYF. The CDR3 nucleotides read TGTGCCAGCAGCCGCCAAACTAGCGGATCCTACGAGCAGTACTTC.

Here the CDR3 DNA reads TGTGCCTGGAGTCAGTCTTTTAACTATGGCTACACCTTC. This sequence encodes CAWSQSFNYGYTF. This chain links TRBV30 with TRBJ1-2; D is uncertain. The CDR3 consists of 13 residues. V lost 2 bases, J lost 1 base, and 8 bases lay in between. Germline V CDR1 and CDR2: GTSNPN, SVGIG (reference sequence).

V is TRBV28 and J is TRBJ1-4; 8 nucleotides align to TRBD1. V dropped 6 bases and J dropped 7; count of bases not matched to a gene: 19. This CDR3 comprises 18 residues. CDR1 MDHEN and CDR2 SYDVKM come from the germline V gene. CDR3 nucleotides: TGTGCCAGCAGCCCGTCCGACGGGCCCAGGGGGCTCGTTGAAAAACTGTTTTTT. Translated, it gives CASSPSDGPRGLVEKLFF.

This chain connects TRBV15 to TRBJ2-2, with 7 nucleotides matching TRBD2. The V gene's germline CDR1 is LNHNV and CDR2 YYDKDF (reference sequence). V was pared by 2 bases and J by 3 bases, with 6 bases of the junction left unmatched. The CDR3 is 16 amino acids. This CDR3 reads CATSRIPGRDTGELFF. The CDR3 DNA follows: TGTGCCACCAGCAGAATCCCGGGGAGGGACACCGGGGAGCTGTTTTTT.

The V and J genes are TRBV6-1 and TRBJ2-5, with 7 bases identical to TRBD1. The CDR3 consists of 14 residues. V gave up 5 bases and J gave up 4 bases; unmatched junction bases: 7. CDR1 is MNHNS and CDR2 is SASEGT in the germline V gene. For the CDR3, the DNA is TGTGCCAGCAGTTCCCAAGGGGGCCGAGAGACCCAGTACTTC. Translation gives CASSSQGGRETQYF.

J is TRBJ2-5 and V is TRBV6-1, with 9 bases that match TRBD1. V was pared by 8 bases and J by 5 bases, with 6 bases of the junction left unmatched. The CDR3 contains 13 residues. Looked up from germline, CDR1 is MNHNS and CDR2 is SASEGT. DNA of the CDR3: TGTGCCAGCGCCCTCGGGACAGGGGAGACCCAGTACTTC. Translation gives CASALGTGETQYF.

This clone appeared a single time. This chain uses TRBV7-2 with TRBJ2-7; D unresolved. Trimming pared 6 bases from V and 0 bases from J, leaving 15 bases between. The CDR3 extends over 15 amino acids. Germline CDR1 SGHTA, CDR2 FQGNSA. CDR3 DNA: TGTGCCAGCAGTCCAGGTGTGGGAAGCTCCTACGAGCAGTACTTC. It is translated as CASSPGVGSSYEQYF.

V gene TRBV27 combines with J gene TRBJ1-1; possibly TRBD1 for D (6 bases). Germline CDR1 and CDR2: MNHEY and SMNVEV (reference sequence). V gave up 4 bases and J gave up 10 bases, with 25 bases separating them. CDR3 length equals 16 residues. This chain's CDR3 is CASSSMTGWNTDGAFF. CDR3 DNA: TGTGCCAGCAGTTCGATGACAGGTTGGAACACTGATGGAGCTTTCTTT.

The V call is TRBV2, the J call TRBJ2-3; D perhaps matches TRBD2 (6 bases). The germline V gene has CDR1 SNHLY and CDR2 FYNNEI. This CDR3 is 12 amino acids long. V was shortened by 3 bases and J by 10 bases, with 11 bases between the two germline ends. This CDR3 is CASSEAGPSQYF. The CDR3 DNA is TGTGCCAGCAGTGAGGCGGGACCGTCGCAGTATTTT. The whole variable domain, filled in from reference TRBV2 and TRBJ2-3, reads EPEVTQTPSHQVTQMGQEVILRCVPISNHLYFYWYRQILGQKVEFLVSFYNNEISEKSEIFDDQFSVERPDGSNFTLKIRSTKLEDSAMYFCASSEAGPSQYFGPGTRLTVL.

This clone was observed a single time. An end of the junction does not agree with germline; a read error may underlie this. This sample includes further DNA sequences coding for the same CDR3. The rearrangement joins TRBV11-1 to TRBJ2-7; perhaps TRBD1 as D (6 bases). Germline CDR1 reads SGHAT; CDR2 reads FQDESV (reference sequence). The CDR3 loop spans 18 amino acids. For the CDR3, the DNA is TGTGCCAGCAGCTTAATTTTGAGGTCTTGGGACAAATCCTACGAGCAGTATTTC. Its protein product is CASSLILRSWDKSYEQYF.

This chain uses TRBV19 with TRBJ2-3, with 14 positions matching TRBD2. The junction had 3 bases not matched to a gene; V was cut back by 3 bases and J by 4 bases. Germline V gives CDR1 LNHDA, CDR2 SQIVND (reference sequence). The CDR3 extends over 16 amino acids. In nucleotides, the CDR3 is TGTGCCAGTAGTATTGGACTAGCGGGAGGCGCAGATACGCAGTATTTT. Its protein product is CASSIGLAGGADTQYF. Drawing the rest from reference TRBV19 and TRBJ2-3, the complete variable domain is DGGITQSPKYLFRKEGQNVTLSCEQNLNHDAMYWYRQDPGQGLRLIYYSQIVNDFQKGDIAEGYSVSREKKESFPLTVTSAQKNPTAFYLCASSIGLAGGADTQYFGPGTRLTVL.

This chain links TRBV29-1 with TRBJ2-7, with 7 bases fitting TRBD1. CDR1 and CDR2 (germline): SQVTM, ANQGSEA. This CDR3 spans 13 amino acids. Losses at the gene ends were 7 bases for V and 4 bases for J; bases not matched to a gene: 10. The CDR3 DNA sequence: TGCAGCGCCACCCATTACAGGGGATACGAGCAGTACTTC. It codes for CSATHYRGYEQYF.

This clone has only one observation. The chain carries TRBV19 and TRBJ2-3; 10 nucleotides line up with TRBD1. The CDR3 is 18 amino acids. CDR1 and CDR2 (germline): LNHDA, SQIVND (reference sequence). Losses at the gene ends were 3 bases for V and 2 bases for J; bases not matched to a gene: 11. CDR3 loop: CASSMGAGTGALTDTQYF. DNA of the CDR3: TGTGCCAGTAGTATGGGGGCCGGGACAGGGGCCCTCACAGATACGCAGTATTTT.

V gene TRBV11-3 combines with J gene TRBJ2-3, with 13 positions matching TRBD2. Unmatched junction bases numbered 4, after V lost 3 bases and J lost 4 bases. Germline CDR1 is SGHNT and CDR2 is YENEEA. The CDR3 has 16 amino acids. CDR3: CASSLRTSGGSDTQYF. The CDR3 nucleotides read TGTGCCAGCAGCTTGAGGACTAGCGGGGGTTCAGATACGCAGTATTTT.

The rearrangement links TRBV7-3 to TRBJ2-1; D may match TRBD1 or TRBD2 (6 bases each). V lost 5 bases and J 14 bases, leaving 28 bases between the germline ends. CDR1 SGHTA and CDR2 FQGTGA come from the germline V gene. This CDR3 has 16 residues. This CDR3 reads CASSPAGGQTLWEEFF. The CDR3 nucleotides read TGTGCCAGCAGCCCTGCTGGGGGGCAAACGTTGTGGGAGGAGTTCTTC.

The rearrangement joins TRBV29-1 to TRBJ2-3; 8 bases are a match to TRBD2. J was trimmed by 7 bases and V by 4 bases; bases with no gene match: 13. The germline gives CDR1 SQVTM, CDR2 ANQGSEA. This CDR3 comprises 15 residues. The CDR3 here is CSVGSGRTSIYTQYF. CDR3 nucleotide sequence: TGCAGCGTTGGTAGTGGGAGGACTAGCATATATACGCAGTATTTT.

The V call is TRBV14, the J call TRBJ2-7, with 8 bases that match TRBD2. V lost 1 base, J lost 1 base, and 6 bases stayed unmatched. Germline V gives CDR1 SGHDN, CDR2 FVKESK. The CDR3 spans 16 residues. CDR3 nucleotides: TGTGCCAGCAGCCAAGGTCGAGCGGGGGCATCCTACGAGCAGTACTTC. Translating it yields CASSQGRAGASYEQYF.

The V call is TRBV28, the J call TRBJ2-5; D could derive from TRBD1 or TRBD2 (6 bases each). There are 14 residues in the CDR3. In germline, CDR1 is MDHEN, CDR2 SYDVKM. Trimming shortened V by 8 bases and J by 5 bases, and 18 bases separated the two germline ends. CDR3 in amino acids: CASGRMTGAETQYF. The CDR3 DNA follows: TGTGCCAGCGGGAGGATGACGGGGGCGGAGACCCAGTACTTC. Full variable domain (outside the CDR3, taken from reference TRBV28 and TRBJ2-5): DVKVTQSSRYLVKRTGEKVFLECVQDMDHENMFWYRQDPGLGLRLIYFSYDVKMKEKGDIPEGYSVSREKKERFSLILESASTNQTSMYLCASGRMTGAETQYFGPGTRLLVL.

The chain has TRBV28 and TRBJ2-7; 7 nucleotides line up with TRBD1. Germline CDR1 is MDHEN and CDR2 is SYDVKM. This CDR3 comprises 14 residues. J was trimmed by 4 bases and V by 2 bases; bases with no gene match: 5. The CDR3 nucleotides read TGTGCCAGCAGTTTACTGGGACAGCTTTACGAGCAGTACTTC. It codes for CASSLLGQLYEQYF.

The rearrangement uses TRBV7-2 and TRBJ1-5, with unresolved D. V was cut by 1 base and J by 7 bases, with 8 bases left in between. Germline values: CDR1 SGHTA, CDR2 FQGNSA. The CDR3 has 13 residues. The CDR3: CASSLGGSQPQHF. The CDR3 nucleotides read TGTGCCAGCAGCTTAGGCGGTTCCCAGCCCCAGCATTTT. Complete variable domain (other parts from reference TRBV7-2 and TRBJ1-5): GAGVSQSPSNKVTEKGKDVELRCDPISGHTALYWYRQSLGQGLEFLIYFQGNSAPDKSGLPSDRFSAERTGGSVSTLTIQRTQQEDSAVYLCASSLGGSQPQHFGDGTRLSIL.

This sequence joins TRBV30 and TRBJ2-5, with D maybe TRBD2 (6 bases). V lost 3 bases and J 5 bases, leaving 13 bases between the germline ends. The CDR3 loop spans 13 amino acids. CDR1 and CDR2 from the germline V gene are GTSNPN and SVGIG (reference sequence). The DNA for the CDR3 is TGTGCCTGGAGCCGCGGAGGGCGTGAGACCCAGTACTTC. Its protein product is CAWSRGGRETQYF.

This clone appeared a single time. The chain has TRBV28 and TRBJ1-5; D gene uncertain. CDR1 is MDHEN and CDR2 is SYDVKM in the germline V gene. V lost 6 bases, J lost 4 bases, and 19 bases lay in between. The length of the CDR3 is 16 residues. The CDR3 nucleotides read TGTGCCAGCAGCAACTCGGTCCCCGTAAGGAATCAGCCCCAGCATTTT. Protein: CASSNSVPVRNQPQHF.

J is TRBJ1-1 and V is TRBV29-1; 8 positions agree with TRBD1. V dropped 5 bases and J dropped 1; count of bases not matched to a gene: 0. The CDR3 consists of 12 residues. The V gene's germline CDR1 is SQVTM and CDR2 ANQGSEA. In DNA, the CDR3 is TGCAGCGTTACAGGGGGGAACACTGAAGCTTTCTTT. It codes for CSVTGGNTEAFF.

The chain carries TRBV2 and TRBJ1-1; D call uncertain. V lost 8 bases and J 4 bases, leaving 17 bases between the germline ends. In germline, CDR1 is SNHLY, CDR2 FYNNEI. CDR3 length equals 14 residues. The CDR3 nucleotides read TGTGCCAGCCTACAACTCCGTGGTGGCACTGAAGCTTTCTTT. It encodes CASLQLRGGTEAFF.